The 23 T cell receptor beta chains below all came from one sample that was sequenced in a study of human T cells and chemical hapten exposure. Time point noted: patch test 2, 6 weeks after DPC sensitization. The treatment was: therapeutic diphenylcyclopropenone sensitization with weekly scalp DPC. A single record per CDR3 protein comes from TCRdb applying MiXCR to the RACE reads. The sample records about 100,000 distinct CDR3 sequences, more than 9.5% being singletons. Source: whole blood, taken in connection with sensitization to the hapten diphenylcyclopropenone (DPC). The receptors here all came from a woman aged 40 to 55 with alopecia areata. Some clones in this sample may be carry-over from other donors' samples.

In regard to this clonotype: A junction end diverges from the germline sequence, so it may reflect a read error. The chain carries TRBV28 and TRBJ1-5; D is ambiguous. The germline CDR1 and CDR2 sequences are MDHEN and SYDVKM. The length of the CDR3 is 19 residues. The DNA of the CDR3 is TGTGCCAGCATTTTAAGTTCTTTCCCCGGGCGTGTCGGCAATCAGCCCCAGCATTTT. Translated: CASILSSFPGRVGNQPQHF.

This chain links TRBV18 with TRBJ2-3; D not resolved. The CDR3 consists of 13 residues. Germline assignment: CDR1 KGHSH and CDR2 LQKENI. The germline V and J ends were trimmed by 2 bases and 8 bases, with 11 bases remaining between them. This chain's CDR3 is CASSPKAWGTQYF. CDR3 nucleotides: TGTGCCAGCTCACCAAAGGCGTGGGGTACGCAGTATTTT.

The table lists this clonotype with a few counts. V gene TRBV7-2 combines with J gene TRBJ2-3, with a tentative D call TRBD2 (5 bases). Trimming left V 3 bases short and J 2 bases short, with 9 bases between. Per germline, CDR1 SGHTA and CDR2 FQGNSA. The CDR3 is made up of 14 amino acids. CDR3 amino acids: CASSFTRDTDTQYF. CDR3 in DNA: TGTGCCAGCAGCTTTACTAGGGACACAGATACGCAGTATTTT.

In this sample, this clonotype turned up many times. The DNA of the CDR3 is TGTGCCAGCACCCTTGAGTCAGATACGCAGTATTTT. It translates to CASTLESDTQYF. This sequence joins TRBV7-9 and TRBJ2-3; no firm D call. Germline CDR1 reads SEHNR; CDR2 reads FQNEAQ (reference sequence). V gave up 7 bases and J gave up 4 bases, with 9 bases separating them. The CDR3 contains 12 residues.

This chain joins TRBV7-8 and TRBJ1-1, with a possible D match to TRBD1 (6 bases). The CDR3 sequence is 14 residues long. Trimming shortened V by 6 bases and J by 2 bases, and 13 bases separated the two germline ends. Germline values: CDR1 SGHVS, CDR2 FQNEAQ. CDR3 coding DNA: TGTGCCAGCAGAGAACAGGGAGGAAACACTGAAGCTTTCTTT. This codes for CASREQGGNTEAFF.

This clonotype showed up just a few times. CDR3 DNA sequence: TGTGCCAGCAGTTTATCGAGGGGGCTCGGGTACGAGCAGTACTTC. Translated: CASSLSRGLGYEQYF. V usage is TRBV27 and J usage is TRBJ2-7, with TRBD1 matching 7 bases. The CDR3 loop spans 15 amino acids. With 0 bases clipped from V and 4 bases from J, the junction kept 6 bases outside the gene matches. The germline CDR1 and CDR2 sequences are MNHEY and SMNVEV (reference sequence).

In this sample, this clonotype turned up many times. The rearrangement uses TRBV27 and TRBJ2-5; D could derive from TRBD1 or TRBD2 (5 bases each). This CDR3 has 12 residues. CDR1 is MNHEY, CDR2 SMNVEV, per germline (reference sequence). V was clipped by 6 bases and J by 7 bases, with 12 bases between them. CDR3 in amino acids: CASRPSGGTQYF. As DNA, the CDR3 is TGTGCCAGCAGGCCCAGTGGGGGGACCCAGTACTTC.

This clonotype has more than one count but fewer than ten. The chain joins TRBV6-6 to TRBJ1-5; D gene ambiguous. This CDR3 has 11 amino acids. CDR1 and CDR2 from the germline V gene are MNHNY and SVGAGI (reference sequence). V gave up 5 bases and J gave up 7 bases, with 6 bases separating them. The chain's CDR3 is CASSATQPQHF. In nucleotides, the CDR3 is TGTGCCAGCAGTGCGACCCAGCCCCAGCATTTT.

This clonotype was found many times. The chain employs TRBV12-3 or TRBV12-4 and TRBJ2-6; no firm D call. V shed 3 bases and J shed 0 bases, with 12 bases lying between them. CDR3 length: 17 residues. CDR3 DNA: TGTGCCAGCAGTTTCCACAGCATCAACTCTGGGGCCAACGTCCTGACTTTC. Protein sequence: CASSFHSINSGANVLTF.

V usage is TRBV11-2 and J usage is TRBJ2-1; TRBD2 is a possible D gene (5 bases). This CDR3 comprises 11 residues. Germline V lookup: CDR1 SGHAT, CDR2 FQNNGV. V gave up 4 bases and J gave up 8 bases, with 6 bases separating them. The CDR3 region is CASSWRDEQFF. DNA of the CDR3: TGTGCCAGCAGCTGGCGGGATGAGCAGTTCTTC.

The V and J genes are TRBV2 and TRBJ2-1; possible D gene TRBD2, 5 bases. The V gene's germline CDR1 is SNHLY and CDR2 FYNNEI. Trimming took 8 bases from V and 7 from J, leaving 6 bases between them. The CDR3 is made up of 10 amino acids. The CDR3 loop is CASGRNEQFF. Here the CDR3 DNA reads TGTGCCAGCGGGAGAAATGAGCAGTTCTTC.

This clonotype was recorded at least ten times. The chain is built from TRBV29-1 and TRBJ2-3; TRBD1 matches at 8 bases. Trimming took 8 bases from V and 4 from J; bases not matched to a gene: 11. Germline-derived CDR1 and CDR2 are SQVTM and ANQGSEA. This CDR3 has 14 residues. CDR3 nucleotide sequence: TGCAGCTCAACCGCCCGGACAGGGTCAGATACGCAGTATTTT. It specifies CSSTARTGSDTQYF.

This clonotype was seen a few times. The rearrangement links TRBV6-6 to TRBJ1-5, with D possibly TRBD1 on 5 matching bases. The CDR3 totals 18 residues. Germline loops: CDR1 MNHNY, CDR2 SVGAGI (reference sequence). The germline V and J ends were trimmed by 0 bases and 0 bases, with 15 bases remaining between them. CDR3 protein: CASSYSRDGGHSNQPQHF. Written as DNA, the CDR3 is TGTGCCAGCAGTTACTCTCGTGATGGAGGACATAGCAATCAGCCCCAGCATTTT.

The rearrangement joins TRBV9 to TRBJ2-1; D possibly corresponds to TRBD2 (7 bases). The germline V gene encodes CDR1 SGDLS and CDR2 YYNGEE. The CDR3 extends over 15 amino acids. Trimming took off 0 bases at V and 7 bases at J, with 14 bases between the two ends. CDR3 loop: CASSVDAAGANEQFF. DNA of the CDR3: TGTGCCAGCAGCGTAGACGCCGCGGGGGCAAATGAGCAGTTCTTC.

At least ten counts were recorded for this clonotype. The rearrangement joins TRBV7-2 to TRBJ2-7, with 12 bases matching TRBD2. The V segment lost 5 bases and the J segment 5 bases; nucleotides outside the gene matches: 7. The length of the CDR3 is 15 residues. Per the germline V gene, CDR1 is SGHTA and CDR2 is FQGNSA. The CDR3 coding sequence is TGTGCCAGCAGCCGTCTAGCGGGGGGGATCAACGAGCAGTACTTC. As protein: CASSRLAGGINEQYF.

This clonotype was seen repeatedly, ten times or more. The rearrangement links TRBV19 to TRBJ1-5; no clear D. Germline CDR1 reads LNHDA; CDR2 reads SQIVND (reference sequence). The CDR3 has 14 residues. V shed 3 bases and J shed 0 bases, with 6 bases lying between them. CDR3: CASSMGSSNQPQHF. CDR3 sequence (DNA): TGTGCCAGTAGTATGGGCAGTAGCAATCAGCCCCAGCATTTT.

The chain carries TRBV7-9 and TRBJ2-7; no clear D. Germline V gives CDR1 SEHNR, CDR2 FQNEAQ (reference sequence). The CDR3 runs to 13 residues. The V and J ends lost 5 bases and 6 bases respectively, with 14 bases between them. This chain's CDR3 is CASSRSQAFEQYF. Written as DNA, the CDR3 is TGTGCCAGCAGCCGTAGCCAGGCTTTCGAGCAGTACTTC.

This clonotype appeared many times. The V gene is TRBV6-2 or TRBV6-3, the J gene TRBJ1-1; D remains unclear. Germline V gene sequence: CDR1 MNHEY, CDR2 SVGEGT. The CDR3 spans 15 residues. V was cut by 5 bases and J by 1 base, with 14 bases left in between. The CDR3 loop is CASSQQYGGNTEAFF. The CDR3 DNA is TGTGCCAGCAGTCAACAATACGGAGGGAACACTGAAGCTTTCTTT.

This clonotype appeared a few times. The genes are TRBV27 and TRBJ2-5, with 14 bases aligning to TRBD2. The length of the CDR3 is 16 residues. CDR1 and CDR2 (germline): MNHEY, SMNVEV (reference sequence). V shed 1 base, J shed 3 bases, and the junction held 1 base outside the gene matches. The CDR3: CASSLLGLAGEETQYF. In DNA form, the CDR3 reads TGTGCCAGCAGTTTATTGGGACTAGCGGGAGAAGAGACCCAGTACTTC.

This clonotype was seen repeatedly, ten times or more. The chain recombines TRBV6-6 with TRBJ2-7, with 8 bases fitting TRBD2. Trimming cost V 0 bases and J 7 bases; bases outside gene matches: 8. The germline CDR1 and CDR2 sequences are MNHNY and SVGAGI (reference sequence). The CDR3 has 15 residues. The CDR3 nucleotides are TGTGCCAGCAGTTACTCTACGGGGGGGCCTCGGGAGCAGTACTTC. It codes for CASSYSTGGPREQYF.

The sample holds a few counts of this clonotype. V usage is TRBV5-5 and J usage is TRBJ2-1; D is possibly TRBD2 (5 bases). Between the trimmed V and J ends, which lost 0 bases and 7 bases, there was a span of 11 bases. The CDR3 consists of 14 residues. In germline, CDR1 is SGHKS, CDR2 YYEKEE (reference sequence). The CDR3 loop is CASSLEDSRNEQFF. CDR3 coding DNA: TGTGCCAGCAGCTTGGAGGACTCTCGGAATGAGCAGTTCTTC.

This chain joins TRBV29-1 and TRBJ2-2; tentative D call: TRBD2 (6 bases). This CDR3 is built from 13 residues. CDR1 and CDR2 from the germline V gene are SQVTM and ANQGSEA. With 6 bases removed from V and 6 bases from J, the gap between germline ends came to 14 bases. This CDR3 is CSVLFGGAGELFF. In DNA form, the CDR3 reads TGCAGCGTGTTGTTTGGAGGGGCCGGGGAGCTGTTTTTT.

This clonotype has at least ten counts. The chain combines TRBV7-2 with TRBJ2-3; 7 bases line up with TRBD2. CDR3 size: 15 residues. CDR1 SGHTA and CDR2 FQGNSA come from the germline V gene. With 4 bases clipped from V and 5 bases from J, the junction kept 9 bases outside the gene matches. CDR3 bases: TGTGCCAGCAGCTCGAGCGGGGTCCGTGGAGATACGCAGTATTTT. It encodes CASSSSGVRGDTQYF.